The 26 T cell receptor beta chains given below trace back to one sample, sequenced in a study of blood T cells in healthy people across ages. Using a J-beta primer mix together with a sample-barcoded 5' primer, a second PCR was run for about 6 to 11 cycles. From the 5' RACE reads, TCRdb called clonotypes with MiXCR, one entry per CDR3 protein. The data contain 650,000 to 900,000 distinct CDR3 sequences, about 59% of them singletons. Input material: blood. These receptors were obtained from a man aged 25-45 years in good health.

The chain has TRBV29-1 and TRBJ2-3; either TRBD1 or TRBD2 may fit D (5 bases each). Germline-derived CDR1 and CDR2 are SQVTM and ANQGSEA. V gave up 3 bases and J gave up 4 bases, with 8 bases separating them. The CDR3 runs to 12 residues. Here the CDR3 DNA reads TGCAGCGTTGATAGGGACGCAGATACGCAGTATTTT. Translating gives CSVDRDADTQYF.

The gene calls are TRBV20-1 and TRBJ1-4; TRBD1 matches at 8 bases. The CDR3 runs 14 residues. Losses at the gene ends were 3 bases for V and 8 bases for J; bases not matched to a gene: 8. The V gene's germline CDR1 is DFQATT and CDR2 SNEGSKA (reference sequence). The CDR3 coding sequence is TGCAGTGCTAGGCAACAGGGGGGAGACGAAAAACTGTTTTTT. Protein product: CSARQQGGDEKLFF.

V usage is TRBV7-2 and J usage is TRBJ2-5; D unclear. The J call may be incorrect, as the DNA end agrees better with TRBJ2-7. Germline V gene sequence: CDR1 SGHTA, CDR2 FQGNSA. The CDR3 is made up of 14 amino acids. The CDR3, as DNA: TGTGCCAGCAGCTTATTCGTGTTTGGTTACGAGCAGTACTTC. It specifies CASSLFVFGYEQYF.

This clonotype was seen a few times. V gene TRBV5-1 combines with J gene TRBJ2-1; D possibly matches TRBD1 or TRBD2 (6 bases each). The V end lost 3 bases, the J end lost 3 bases, and 19 bases lay between the germline ends. CDR1 SGHRS and CDR2 YFSETQ come from the germline V gene. The CDR3 sequence is 17 residues long. Written as DNA, the CDR3 is TGCGCCAGCAGCTCACTACCGGGGGCAGAAAACTACAATGAGCAGTTCTTC. Amino acid sequence: CASSSLPGAENYNEQFF.

This clonotype was seen a handful of times. The genes are TRBV4-3 and TRBJ2-4; TRBD2 is a possible D gene (6 bases). Per the germline V gene, CDR1 is LGHNA and CDR2 is YSLEER. CDR3 length: 15 residues. Trimming shortened V by 0 bases and J by 8 bases, and 14 bases separated the two germline ends. Written as DNA, the CDR3 is TGCGCCAGCAGCCAAGATTGGGGGACTCAACACATTCAGTACTTC. It yields the protein CASSQDWGTQHIQYF.

The chain is built from TRBV4-3 and TRBJ2-1, with D uncertain. Trimming pared 3 bases from V and 5 bases from J, leaving 14 bases between. The CDR3 is 15 residues long. The germline CDR1 and CDR2 sequences are LGHNA and YSLEER. CDR3 region: CASSQRILADNEQFF. CDR3 in DNA: TGCGCCAGCAGCCAGAGAATACTGGCCGACAATGAGCAGTTCTTC.

A word on this clonotype: At one end the junction does not follow the germline gene, possibly because of a read error. This chain uses TRBV7-9 with TRBJ1-1, with TRBD1 identical over 9 bases. This CDR3 has 18 residues. Looked up from germline, CDR1 is SEHNR and CDR2 is FQNEAQ (reference sequence). The CDR3 DNA reads as TGTGCCAGCAGCTGGGCCGGACAGGGGCGAAGAAGAAACACTGAGGCTTTCTTT. Its protein product is CASSWAGQGRRRNTEAFF.

CDR3 DNA: TGCGCCAGCAGCCAAAGTTTGACAGGGGGAAACTATGGCTACACCTTC. Its translation: CASSQSLTGGNYGYTF. The gene calls are TRBV4-3 and TRBJ1-2, with 9 nucleotides matching TRBD1. The CDR3 has 16 amino acids. The ends lost 2 bases at V and 2 bases at J; junction bases unmatched: 6. The germline gives CDR1 LGHNA, CDR2 YSLEER.

The chain joins TRBV4-3 to TRBJ1-2; D is possibly TRBD1 (6 bases). Trimming removed 2 bases at V and 2 bases at J, with 9 bases between. From germline, CDR1 is LGHNA and CDR2 YSLEER. This CDR3 has 14 residues. The CDR3 DNA sequence: TGCGCCAGCAGCCAACTTGGACAGAACTATGGCTACACCTTC. Translation: CASSQLGQNYGYTF.

This chain connects TRBV5-1 to TRBJ1-2; 7 bases match TRBD1. Trimming took 3 bases from V and 6 from J; bases not matched to a gene: 8. The CDR3 is 14 residues long. CDR1 SGHRS and CDR2 YFSETQ come from the germline V gene. The CDR3 is CASSSGQQVNGYTF. The CDR3, as DNA: TGCGCCAGCAGCTCGGGACAGCAGGTCAATGGCTACACCTTC. The entire variable domain, with the rest obtained from reference TRBV5-1 and TRBJ1-2, is as follows: KAGVTQTPRYLIKTRGQQVTLSCSPISGHRSVSWYQQTPGQGLQFLFEYFSETQRNKGNFPGRFSGRQFSNSRSEMNVSTLELGDSALYLCASSSGQQVNGYTFGSGTRLTVV.

The chain employs TRBV15 and TRBJ2-5; D is undetermined. This CDR3 has 15 amino acids. V lost 0 bases and J 3 bases, leaving 11 bases between the germline ends. CDR1 and CDR2 from the germline V gene are LNHNV and YYDKDF (reference sequence). As DNA, the CDR3 is TGTGCCACCAGCAGAGATCGATCATATGAAGAGACCCAGTACTTC. Encoded protein: CATSRDRSYEETQYF.

The V gene is TRBV20-1, the J gene TRBJ2-5; 8 positions match TRBD2. The CDR3 has 14 amino acids. Germline CDR1 is DFQATT and CDR2 is SNEGSKA (reference sequence). The V and J ends lost 2 bases and 1 base, in that order; junction bases with no gene match: 3. This CDR3 reads CSARKAGVQETQYF. The CDR3 nucleotides are TGCAGTGCTAGAAAAGCGGGGGTCCAAGAGACCCAGTACTTC.

Regarding this clonotype: Compared with germline, one end of the junction differs, possibly owing to a read error. The chain recombines TRBV10-3 with TRBJ2-3; either TRBD1 or TRBD2 may fit D (5 bases each). CDR3 length equals 16 residues. The V gene's germline CDR1 is ENHRY and CDR2 SYGVKD. The CDR3 DNA reads as TGTGCCATCAGCGAGTCGACGGGGCTTCCCAGGGATACGCAGTATTTT. Translation: CAISESTGLPRDTQYF.

The rearrangement joins TRBV9 to TRBJ1-6, with D uncertain. This CDR3 is built from 13 residues. The V gene's germline CDR1 is SGDLS and CDR2 YYNGEE. The germline V and J ends were trimmed by 0 bases and 7 bases, with 5 bases remaining between them. CDR3 coding DNA: TGTGCCAGCAGCGTAGCTGAGAATTCACCCCTCCACTTT. As protein: CASSVAENSPLHF.

This clonotype appeared a single time. The V and J genes are TRBV25-1 and TRBJ2-7; weak D call: TRBD1 (6 bases). Trimming took 3 bases from V and 3 from J, leaving 15 bases between them. This CDR3 has 15 amino acids. Germline CDR1 is MGHDK and CDR2 is SYGVNS. DNA of the CDR3: TGTGCCAGCAGTGATACAGGGCCCCAATTCTACGAGCAGTACTTC. As protein: CASSDTGPQFYEQYF.

This clonotype was seen more than once but under ten times. The CDR3 coding sequence is TGCAGCGTTGTCGGGGGGGCCATAGATACGCAGTATTTT. Translation: CSVVGGAIDTQYF. J is TRBJ2-3 and V is TRBV29-1, with 8 bases that match TRBD2. Germline loops: CDR1 SQVTM, CDR2 ANQGSEA. J was trimmed by 5 bases and V by 4 bases; bases with no gene match: 5. The CDR3 is made up of 13 amino acids.

The genes are TRBV5-1 and TRBJ2-1; D may correspond to TRBD1 or TRBD2 (6 bases each). Germline assignment: CDR1 SGHRS and CDR2 YFSETQ. The CDR3 totals 15 residues. V lost 2 bases, J lost 6 bases, and 15 bases lay in between. The CDR3 DNA sequence: TGCGCCAGCAGCTTTAACGGGGGCCAAGGCAATGAGCAGTTCTTC. This codes for CASSFNGGQGNEQFF.

This chain uses TRBV6-5 with TRBJ2-7, with a tentative D call TRBD2 (6 bases). Germline CDR1 MNHEY, CDR2 SVGAGI. V lost 2 bases and J 5 bases, leaving 10 bases between the germline ends. The CDR3 is 13 amino acids. In nucleotides, the CDR3 is TGTGCCAGCAGTTACGGGGCTAGCGACGAGCAGTACTTC. This translates into CASSYGASDEQYF.

V is TRBV2 and J is TRBJ1-2; 7 bases are shared with TRBD1. V shed 9 bases, J shed 0 bases, and the junction held 10 bases outside the gene matches. Germline CDR1 reads SNHLY; CDR2 reads FYNNEI. The CDR3 contains 15 residues. The CDR3 spells CARGGTVATNYGYTF. Here the CDR3 DNA reads TGTGCCAGGGGCGGGACAGTAGCTACTAACTATGGCTACACCTTC.

Here the CDR3 reads CAISASGKYEQYF. CDR3 DNA: TGTGCCATCAGTGCGTCAGGGAAATACGAGCAGTACTTC. The chain links TRBV10-3 to TRBJ2-7; D might be TRBD1 (5 bases). Trimming cost V 4 bases and J 4 bases, with 11 bases left between them. Germline V gives CDR1 ENHRY, CDR2 SYGVKD. This CDR3 region has 13 residues.

For the CDR3, the DNA is TGTGCCAGCACCGCCGGGGGGGGCATCACAGATACGCAGTATTTT. Translating it yields CASTAGGGITDTQYF. The chain employs TRBV9 and TRBJ2-3, with TRBD2 matching 8 bases. CDR1 SGDLS and CDR2 YYNGEE come from the germline V gene. The CDR3 is made up of 15 amino acids. J lost 2 bases, V lost 6 bases, and 8 bases had no gene match.

This chain links TRBV7-2 with TRBJ2-3, with D perhaps matching TRBD1 (6 bases). V was trimmed by 1 base and J by 14 bases, leaving 10 bases between them. CDR3 length: 11 amino acids. In germline, CDR1 is SGHTA, CDR2 FQGNSA. The CDR3 region is CASSLGGGRYF. Here the CDR3 DNA reads TGTGCCAGCAGCTTAGGAGGGGGACGGTATTTT.

V usage is TRBV4-1 and J usage is TRBJ2-1; 8 positions match TRBD2. CDR3 length: 14 amino acids. Looked up from germline, CDR1 is MGHRA and CDR2 is YSYEKL. V shed 1 base, J shed 5 bases, and the junction held 1 base outside the gene matches. In nucleotides, the CDR3 is TGCGCCAGCAGCCAAGGAGCGGGAGACAATGAGCAGTTCTTC. It codes for CASSQGAGDNEQFF.

This clonotype was picked up a small number of times. V and J are TRBV24-1 and TRBJ2-4; D not certain. V was shortened by 9 bases and J by 0 bases, with 5 bases between the two germline ends. Germline CDR1 KGHDR, CDR2 SFDVKD. The CDR3 covers 12 residues. In nucleotides, the CDR3 is TGTGCCACCTGGATAGCCAAAAACATTCAGTACTTC. Its protein product is CATWIAKNIQYF.

This chain joins TRBV5-6 and TRBJ2-3; D ambiguous. Between the trimmed V and J ends, which lost 4 bases and 12 bases, there was a span of 21 bases. The germline gives CDR1 SGHDT, CDR2 YYEEEE. The CDR3 extends over 14 amino acids. The CDR3 is CASSDEGPQRSQYF. The CDR3 DNA reads TGTGCCAGCAGCGATGAAGGCCCCCAGAGAAGTCAGTATTTT.

This clonotype was seen only a few times. The gene calls are TRBV10-3 and TRBJ1-5; no firm D call. Trimming stripped 3 bases from V and 7 bases from J, with 10 bases between. There are 13 residues in the CDR3. CDR1 is ENHRY and CDR2 is SYGVKD in the germline V gene. In nucleotides, the CDR3 is TGTGCCATCAGTGAAGGAGTAAGCCAGCCCCAGCATTTT. Translated: CAISEGVSQPQHF.